These 7 T cell receptor beta chains originate from one sample sequenced in a study of cytomegalovirus exposure and HLA in healthy donors. A multiplex PCR was run with 60 Vbeta primers and 13 Jbeta primers. Produced via immunoSEQ multiplex PCR; TCRdb's table is partial and in-frame only. The data show some 150,000 clones, with 70% to 80% seen just once and approximately 3.7% held by the top ten. The sequencing input was PBMCs. The receptors here all came from a human donor in good health.

V is TRBV2 and J is TRBJ1-2; unclear D gene. Deletions cut 7 bases from V and 2 bases from J, with 11 bases between. The CDR3 spans 13 residues. Germline CDR1 is SNHLY and CDR2 is FYNNEI. The CDR3 sequence: CASIIENNYGYTF. The CDR3 DNA reads TGTGCCAGCATCATAGAAAACAACTATGGCTACACCTTC.

V and J are TRBV7-9 and TRBJ1-2; TRBD1 might be the D (6 bases). The V end was cut by 3 bases, the J end by 6 bases, with 11 bases between. Germline values: CDR1 SEHNR, CDR2 FQNEAQ (reference sequence). The CDR3 loop spans 13 amino acids. Here the CDR3 reads CASSFDGGDGYTF. The CDR3 coding sequence is TGTGCCAGCAGCTTTGATGGGGGCGATGGCTACACCTTC. Full variable domain (remainder filled in from reference TRBV7-9 and TRBJ1-2): DTGVSQNPRHKITKRGQNVTFRCDPISEHNRLYWYRQTLGQGPEFLTYFQNEAQLEKSRLLSDRFSAERPKGSFSTLEIQRTEQGDSAMYLCASSFDGGDGYTFGSGTRLTVV.

V gene TRBV19 combines with J gene TRBJ2-5; D is ambiguous. Trimming removed 5 bases from V and 2 bases from J, with 9 bases in between. Germline V gene lookup returns CDR1 LNHDA and CDR2 SQIVND (reference sequence). This CDR3 spans 13 amino acids. This chain's CDR3 is CASSFGRQETQYF. CDR3 nucleotide sequence: TGTGCCAGTAGTTTTGGCAGACAAGAGACCCAGTACTTC.

CDR3 sequence reads: CASSYSTGSNEQFF. In nucleotides, the CDR3 is TGTGCCAGCAGTTACTCGACTGGGAGCAATGAGCAGTTCTTC. V and J are TRBV6-5 and TRBJ2-1, with D maybe TRBD2 (5 bases). Per germline, CDR1 MNHEY and CDR2 SVGAGI. V was cut by 0 bases and J by 6 bases, with 9 bases left in between. CDR3 length: 14 amino acids.

The sample holds one count of this clone. The V gene is TRBV7-9, the J gene TRBJ1-2, with TRBD1 matching over 8 bases. The CDR3 totals 15 residues. Germline V CDR1 and CDR2: SEHNR, FQNEAQ (reference sequence). The junction had 9 bases not matched to a gene; V was cut back by 4 bases and J by 5 bases. The chain's CDR3 is CASSSQGATYYGYTF. DNA for the CDR3: TGTGCCAGCAGCTCCCAGGGGGCGACCTATTATGGCTACACCTTC.

A single count supports this clone. This rearrangement joins TRBV2 to TRBJ1-5, with unresolved D. V was shortened by 7 bases and J by 6 bases, with 13 bases between the two germline ends. This CDR3 has 13 amino acids. CDR1 and CDR2 (germline): SNHLY, FYNNEI. The CDR3, as DNA: TGTGCCAGCACAGGAGGGTGGCGTCAGCCCCAGCATTTT. Translation gives CASTGGWRQPQHF.

This clone has just a few counts. This chain uses TRBV18 with TRBJ2-7; D might be TRBD2 (5 bases). Germline CDR1 reads KGHSH; CDR2 reads LQKENI. The V end was cut by 2 bases, the J end by 4 bases, with 12 bases between. The CDR3 spans 14 residues. The CDR3 loop reads CASSPVEGRYEQYF. The CDR3 DNA is TGTGCCAGCTCACCAGTAGAGGGTCGGTACGAGCAGTACTTC. Variable domain in full (rest from reference TRBV18 and TRBJ2-7): NAGVMQNPRHLVRRRGQEARLRCSPMKGHSHVYWYRQLPEEGLKFMVYLQKENIIDESGMPKERFSAEFPKEGPSILRIQQVVRGDSAAYFCASSPVEGRYEQYFGPGTRLTVT.